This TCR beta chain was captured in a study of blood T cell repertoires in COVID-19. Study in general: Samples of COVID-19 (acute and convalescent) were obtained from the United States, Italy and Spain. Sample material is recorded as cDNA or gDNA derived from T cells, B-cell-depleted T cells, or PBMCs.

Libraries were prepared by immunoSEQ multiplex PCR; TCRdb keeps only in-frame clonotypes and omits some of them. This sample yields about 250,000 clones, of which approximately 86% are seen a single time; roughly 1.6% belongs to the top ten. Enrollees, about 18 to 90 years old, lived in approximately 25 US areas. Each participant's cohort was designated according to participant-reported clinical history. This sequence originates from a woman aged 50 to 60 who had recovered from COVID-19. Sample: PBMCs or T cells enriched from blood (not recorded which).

The CDR3 loop reads CASSPGGTVQGYEQYF. The CDR3 coding sequence is TGTGCCAGCTCACCGGGGGGGACTGTACAGGGCTACGAGCAGTACTTC. The V call is TRBV18, the J call TRBJ2-7; D may be TRBD2 (7 bases). In germline, CDR1 is KGHSH, CDR2 LQKENI. Trimming cost V 3 bases and J 3 bases, with 18 bases left between them. CDR3 size: 16 residues.